Each of the 25 T cell receptor beta chains below was sequenced from the same sample in a study of technical replicates of blood from several donors. The protocol was immunoSEQ multiplex PCR, while the TCRdb copy is restricted to in-frame clones and leaves out a portion. The table records approximately 69,000 clones, 80% to 90% of them present only once. The specimen was PBMCs. These receptor sequences come from a human donor in good health. Some clones in this sample may be carry-over from other donors' samples.

V usage is TRBV7-9 and J usage is TRBJ2-7; a possible D gene is TRBD1 (6 bases). V gave up 4 bases and J gave up 3 bases, with 19 bases separating them. Germline CDR1 SEHNR, CDR2 FQNEAQ (reference sequence). There are 16 residues in the CDR3. The CDR3 DNA is TGTGCCAGCAGCTCGAGACAGGCCTCTGGGTACTACGAGCAGTACTTC. Translated: CASSSRQASGYYEQYF. Combining the CDR3 with reference TRBV7-9 and TRBJ2-7 gives the whole variable domain DTGVSQNPRHKITKRGQNVTFRCDPISEHNRLYWYRQTLGQGPEFLTYFQNEAQLEKSRLLSDRFSAERPKGSFSTLEIQRTEQGDSAMYLCASSSRQASGYYEQYFGPGTRLTVT.

The chain couples TRBV19 to TRBJ2-5, with 13 positions matching TRBD2. The CDR3 is 16 amino acids. The ends lost 5 bases at V and 5 bases at J; junction bases unmatched: 8. The germline V gene encodes CDR1 LNHDA and CDR2 SQIVND (reference sequence). The DNA for the CDR3 is TGTGCCAGTAGTCCCCGGACTAGCGGGAGAGGGGAGACCCAGTACTTC. Protein product: CASSPRTSGRGETQYF.

The rearrangement uses TRBV27 and TRBJ2-3; maybe TRBD1 (6 bases). Looked up from germline, CDR1 is MNHEY and CDR2 is SMNVEV (reference sequence). With 6 bases removed from V and 2 bases from J, the gap between germline ends came to 15 bases. The CDR3 extends over 15 amino acids. CDR3 DNA sequence: TGTGCCAGCAGACAGTTAGGGGGACCCACAGATACGCAGTATTTT. Translating gives CASRQLGGPTDTQYF.

The gene calls are TRBV4-3 and TRBJ2-7, with 9 bases fitting TRBD1. J gave up 4 bases and V 0 bases, and 1 base lay outside the gene matches. Per the germline V gene, CDR1 is LGHNA and CDR2 is YSLEER. The CDR3 is 14 residues long. CDR3 protein: CASSQETGGYEQYF. As DNA, the CDR3 is TGCGCCAGCAGCCAAGAGACAGGGGGATACGAGCAGTACTTC.

V gene TRBV30 combines with J gene TRBJ1-2; perhaps TRBD1 as D (5 bases). V was shortened by 0 bases and J by 8 bases, with 13 bases between the two germline ends. Germline V lookup: CDR1 GTSNPN, CDR2 SVGIG (reference sequence). The CDR3 covers 13 residues. For the CDR3, the DNA is TGTGCCTGGAGTGTACAAGGGCGGGGCGGCTACACCTTC. Translation: CAWSVQGRGGYTF.

The chain couples TRBV7-2 to TRBJ1-6, with a possible D match to TRBD1 (5 bases). Trimming stripped 4 bases from V and 7 bases from J, with 17 bases between. The CDR3 is 16 residues long. Germline V CDR1 and CDR2: SGHTA, FQGNSA. The CDR3 DNA follows: TGTGCCAGCAGCTCCCCGGCGGGACGGCGAAATTCACCCCTCCACTTT. Encoded protein: CASSSPAGRRNSPLHF.

The J gene is TRBJ2-2, the V gene TRBV6-4, with no clear D. Between the trimmed V and J ends, which lost 0 bases and 5 bases, there was a span of 4 bases. The CDR3 totals 13 residues. Looked up from germline, CDR1 is MRHNA and CDR2 is SNTAGT. CDR3 sequence: CASSDSQTGELFF. In nucleotides, the CDR3 is TGTGCCAGCAGTGACTCTCAAACCGGGGAGCTGTTTTTT.

The chain employs TRBV28 and TRBJ2-3; the D gene is possibly TRBD2 (5 bases). The CDR3 consists of 15 residues. V gave up 1 base and J gave up 3 bases, with 11 bases separating them. Germline values: CDR1 MDHEN, CDR2 SYDVKM. The CDR3 reads CASSLSPADTDTQYF. The CDR3 nucleotides read TGTGCCAGCAGTTTATCGCCAGCGGATACAGATACGCAGTATTTT.

J is TRBJ1-2 and V is TRBV19, with a tentative D call TRBD1 (6 bases). Trimming stripped 6 bases from V and 0 bases from J, with 14 bases between. The CDR3 sequence is 15 residues long. Germline-derived CDR1 and CDR2 are LNHDA and SQIVND (reference sequence). CDR3 coding DNA: TGTGCCAGTAGCAGGACAGCCCTATCTAACTATGGCTACACCTTC. Translating gives CASSRTALSNYGYTF.

The chain couples TRBV29-1 to TRBJ1-1; 11 nucleotides agree with TRBD1. The CDR3 covers 17 residues. J lost 4 bases, V lost 2 bases, and 12 bases had no gene match. Germline assignment: CDR1 SQVTM and CDR2 ANQGSEA. The CDR3 sequence: CSVEKTDRGRYGTEAFF. CDR3 coding DNA: TGCAGCGTTGAAAAAACGGACAGGGGGCGGTACGGCACTGAAGCTTTCTTT.

The rearrangement joins TRBV5-1 to TRBJ2-5, with 7 bases aligning to TRBD1. This CDR3 comprises 12 residues. The germline gives CDR1 SGHRS, CDR2 YFSETQ. Unmatched junction bases numbered 0, after V lost 2 bases and J lost 5 bases. Here the CDR3 reads CASSLQGETQYF. The CDR3 nucleotides read TGCGCCAGCAGCTTACAGGGGGAGACCCAGTACTTC.

The V call is TRBV27, the J call TRBJ2-5, with 15 positions matching TRBD2. The V and J ends lost 4 bases and 5 bases, in that order; junction bases with no gene match: 5. Germline V CDR1 and CDR2: MNHEY, SMNVEV (reference sequence). This CDR3 contains 16 residues. CDR3 amino acids: CASSSPGLAGGETQYF. In DNA, the CDR3 is TGTGCCAGCAGTTCCCCGGGACTAGCGGGAGGTGAGACCCAGTACTTC.

The V call is TRBV6-4, the J call TRBJ1-5; D unresolved. V was cut by 2 bases and J by 6 bases, with 11 bases left in between. Germline V gives CDR1 MRHNA, CDR2 SNTAGT. The CDR3 is 14 residues long. The CDR3 coding sequence is TGTGCCAGCAGTGACGGTATAGAGGGTCAGCCCCAGCATTTT. Translated, it gives CASSDGIEGQPQHF.

The CDR3 nucleotides are TGTGCCAGCAAGATCTGGGGCCCGAGCACAGATACGCAGTATTTT. Translating it yields CASKIWGPSTDTQYF. The chain uses TRBV27 and TRBJ2-3, with a weak D call TRBD1 (5 bases). This CDR3 spans 15 amino acids. Germline CDR1 and CDR2: MNHEY and SMNVEV (reference sequence). Trimming stripped 7 bases from V and 0 bases from J, with 14 bases between.

This clone occurred once. CDR3 sequence: CASWTGQGGGNTIYF. CDR3 sequence (DNA): TGTGCCAGCTGGACGGGTCAGGGGGGAGGAAACACCATATATTTT. This rearrangement joins TRBV6-5 to TRBJ1-3; 7 bases line up with TRBD1. The CDR3 has 15 amino acids. Losses at the gene ends were 8 bases for V and 4 bases for J; bases not matched to a gene: 11. Germline values: CDR1 MNHEY, CDR2 SVGAGI.

V usage is TRBV7-2 and J usage is TRBJ1-2; 9 nucleotides align to TRBD1. The CDR3 runs 16 residues. CDR1 SGHTA and CDR2 FQGNSA come from the germline V gene. V lost 4 bases and J lost 4; bases outside the gene matches: 10. CDR3 nucleotide sequence: TGTGCCAGCAGCTATTTGGGACAGGGAAACAGCTATGGCTACACCTTC. This sequence encodes CASSYLGQGNSYGYTF.

The chain combines TRBV9 with TRBJ2-3; D is unresolved. Germline V CDR1 and CDR2: SGDLS, YYNGEE. This CDR3 is built from 13 residues. V was cut by 3 bases and J by 4 bases, with 9 bases left in between. CDR3 in DNA: TGTGCCAGCAGCGCGAATGCGGCAGATACGCAGTATTTT. Protein: CASSANAADTQYF.

V gene TRBV9 combines with J gene TRBJ2-3; no reliable D call. The CDR3 extends over 13 amino acids. Trimming removed 1 base from V and 4 bases from J, with 7 bases in between. Germline V lookup: CDR1 SGDLS, CDR2 YYNGEE. The CDR3 nucleotides read TGTGCCAGCAGCGTAACAGAACCAGATACGCAGTATTTT. Residues: CASSVTEPDTQYF.

V gene TRBV19 combines with J gene TRBJ1-2; TRBD1 matches at 7 bases. Germline CDR1 LNHDA, CDR2 SQIVND (reference sequence). The CDR3 is made up of 14 amino acids. The V and J ends lost 3 bases and 4 bases, in that order; junction bases with no gene match: 5. CDR3 nucleotide sequence: TGTGCCAGTAGTATCGGGGACAGACTCTATGGCTACACCTTC. As protein: CASSIGDRLYGYTF.

V and J are TRBV12-5 and TRBJ1-1; TRBD1 matches 10 bases. This CDR3 has 12 amino acids. CDR1 and CDR2 (germline): LGHNT, FRNRAP. The V segment lost 1 base and the J segment 11 bases; nucleotides outside the gene matches: 1. The CDR3 loop is CASGLGQGAAFF. CDR3 DNA: TGTGCTAGTGGTTTGGGACAGGGGGCCGCTTTCTTT.

The rearrangement links TRBV7-2 to TRBJ2-2, with 8 bases identical to TRBD2. Per germline, CDR1 SGHTA and CDR2 FQGNSA. The CDR3 totals 16 residues. V gave up 5 bases and J gave up 5 bases; unmatched junction bases: 10. DNA for the CDR3: TGTGCCAGCAGCCCAGGGCCGGGGGGGAGTACCGGGGAGCTGTTTTTT. This translates into CASSPGPGGSTGELFF. The whole variable domain, remainder taken from reference TRBV7-2 and TRBJ2-2, is GAGVSQSPSNKVTEKGKDVELRCDPISGHTALYWYRQSLGQGLEFLIYFQGNSAPDKSGLPSDRFSAERTGGSVSTLTIQRTQQEDSAVYLCASSPGPGGSTGELFFGEGSRLTVL.

This chain links TRBV12-5 with TRBJ2-4; 8 bases align to TRBD1. V was clipped by 0 bases and J by 7 bases; unmatched bases: 14. Germline V gene lookup returns CDR1 LGHNT and CDR2 FRNRAP. The CDR3 runs 18 residues. The CDR3, as DNA: TGTGCTAGTGGTTTGGTAGGATCCAGGGGGCGAGTGTGGAACATTCAGTACTTC. This translates into CASGLVGSRGRVWNIQYF.

The DNA of the CDR3 is TGTGCCAGCAGTGAAGCGTCAGGGGGCTATCTAGCCAAAAACATTCAGTACTTC. It encodes CASSEASGGYLAKNIQYF. This rearrangement joins TRBV6-1 to TRBJ2-4, with 8 positions matching TRBD1. The CDR3 sequence is 18 residues long. Germline-derived CDR1 and CDR2 are MNHNS and SASEGT. With 0 bases clipped from V and 0 bases from J, the junction kept 7 bases outside the gene matches.

The genes are TRBV12-5 and TRBJ2-7, with 7 bases identical to TRBD1. This CDR3 has 14 residues. Germline V gene data show CDR1 as LGHNT and CDR2 as FRNRAP. V shed 5 bases, J shed 0 bases, and the junction held 4 bases outside the gene matches. CDR3 coding DNA: TGTGCTAGTGGTACCCCAGGGGGCTCCTACGAGCAGTACTTC. Its protein is CASGTPGGSYEQYF.

The chain links TRBV4-3 to TRBJ2-7; 9 nucleotides agree with TRBD2. The CDR3 contains 16 residues. Germline CDR1 LGHNA, CDR2 YSLEER. With 2 bases clipped from V and 4 bases from J, the junction kept 9 bases outside the gene matches. The CDR3 region is CASSQTAGGPRYEQYF. CDR3 coding DNA: TGCGCCAGCAGCCAAACCGCGGGAGGGCCGAGGTACGAGCAGTACTTC.